This is a list of T cell receptor beta chains from one sample in a study of blood T cell repertoires in COVID-19. TCRdb's copy holds only in-frame clones and misses some; the assay was immunoSEQ multiplex PCR. The table has some 240,000 clones, more than 65% seen once; the top ten hold over 1.2%. The sequenced sample consisted of peripheral blood. The source of these receptors is a woman between 40 and 50 years old who had recovered from COVID-19. Each CDR3 is given with its conserved first and last residue. The order of the fields is D gene, CDR3 length, clone size, J gene, V gene, CDR3 protein, CDR3 DNA. D genes are given only for firm matches. The size field is filled for only some rows; it gives once, few, many or a size class.

d_call: TRBD2
cdr3_length: 13
clone_size: few
j_call: TRBJ2-5
v_call: TRBV2
cdr3_aa: CASKGPSGGSQYF
cdr3_nt: TGTGCCAGCAAAGGCCCTAGCGGGGGGTCCCAGTACTTC

d_call: TRBD1
cdr3_length: 16
clone_size: -
j_call: TRBJ1-5
v_call: TRBV28
cdr3_aa: CASSGPGTGVYQPQHF
cdr3_nt: TGTGCCAGCAGTGGACCTGGGACAGGGGTATACCAGCCCCAGCATTTT

d_call: TRBD2
cdr3_length: 16
clone_size: few
j_call: TRBJ2-7
v_call: TRBV5-1
cdr3_aa: CASSPRVAGGPYEQYF
cdr3_nt: TGCGCCAGCAGCCCACGGGTAGCGGGGGGGCCCTACGAGCAGTACTTC

d_call: -
cdr3_length: 14
clone_size: -
j_call: TRBJ1-3
v_call: TRBV18
cdr3_aa: CASSPGEIGNTIYF
cdr3_nt: TGTGCCAGCTCTCCCGGGGAAATTGGAAACACCATATATTTT

d_call: -
cdr3_length: 11
clone_size: -
j_call: TRBJ1-2
v_call: TRBV20-1
cdr3_aa: CSAWPGGGPTF
cdr3_nt: TGCAGTGCTTGGCCGGGGGGGGGCCCCACCTTC

d_call: -
cdr3_length: 12
clone_size: -
j_call: TRBJ1-1
v_call: TRBV6-6
cdr3_aa: CASASQGYLAFF
cdr3_nt: TGTGCCAGCGCTAGTCAGGGGTATTTGGCTTTCTTT

d_call: -
cdr3_length: 12
clone_size: -
j_call: TRBJ2-4
v_call: TRBV12-3/TRBV12-4
cdr3_aa: CASSFRRHIQYF
cdr3_nt: TGTGCCAGCAGTTTCAGGAGGCACATTCAGTACTTC

d_call: -
cdr3_length: 14
clone_size: -
j_call: TRBJ2-7
v_call: TRBV27
cdr3_aa: CASRRGGSVPEQYF
cdr3_nt: TGTGCCAGCAGAAGGGGGGGCTCAGTCCCCGAGCAGTACTTC

d_call: -
cdr3_length: 11
clone_size: -
j_call: TRBJ2-7
v_call: TRBV20-1
cdr3_aa: CSATTGYEQYF
cdr3_nt: TGCAGTGCTACCACAGGATACGAGCAGTACTTC

d_call: -
cdr3_length: 14
clone_size: -
j_call: TRBJ2-2
v_call: TRBV7-3
cdr3_aa: CASSFGQNTGELFF
cdr3_nt: TGTGCCAGCAGCTTTGGCCAGAACACCGGGGAGCTGTTTTTT

d_call: -
cdr3_length: 16
clone_size: -
j_call: TRBJ1-2
v_call: TRBV19
cdr3_aa: CASSSYDNPSNYGYTF
cdr3_nt: TGTGCCAGTAGTTCCTATGACAACCCGTCTAACTATGGCTACACCTTC

d_call: -
cdr3_length: 13
clone_size: -
j_call: TRBJ2-2
v_call: TRBV6-5
cdr3_aa: CASIDPLVGELFF
cdr3_nt: TGTGCCAGCATAGACCCCCTAGTCGGGGAGCTGTTTTTT

d_call: TRBD1
cdr3_length: 15
clone_size: -
j_call: TRBJ1-3
v_call: TRBV5-5
cdr3_aa: CASSVLDRGRNTIYF
cdr3_nt: TGTGCCAGCAGCGTCCTAGACAGGGGAAGAAACACCATATATTTT

d_call: -
cdr3_length: 14
clone_size: -
j_call: TRBJ2-1
v_call: TRBV4-3
cdr3_aa: CASSQEGPTNEQFF
cdr3_nt: TGCGCCAGCAGCCAAGAAGGCCCGACTAATGAGCAGTTCTTC

d_call: -
cdr3_length: 13
clone_size: -
j_call: TRBJ1-2
v_call: TRBV11-3
cdr3_aa: CASSFGENYGYTF
cdr3_nt: TGTGCCAGCAGCTTTGGGGAGAACTATGGCTACACCTTC

d_call: -
cdr3_length: 17
clone_size: -
j_call: TRBJ2-2
v_call: TRBV11-2
cdr3_aa: CASSLFRLDRLTGELFF
cdr3_nt: TGTGCCAGCAGCTTATTCCGGTTGGACAGACTCACCGGGGAGCTGTTTTTT

d_call: -
cdr3_length: 13
clone_size: -
j_call: TRBJ1-1
v_call: TRBV7-2
cdr3_aa: CASSQFDRTVAFF
cdr3_nt: TGTGCCAGCAGCCAATTTGACAGGACGGTAGCTTTCTTT

d_call: -
cdr3_length: 16
clone_size: -
j_call: TRBJ2-1
v_call: TRBV4-3
cdr3_aa: CASSRHRDFYANEQFF
cdr3_nt: TGCGCCAGCAGCCGACACCGGGACTTCTACGCCAATGAGCAGTTCTTC

d_call: -
cdr3_length: 17
clone_size: -
j_call: TRBJ1-2
v_call: TRBV13
cdr3_aa: CASSEVGRADVNYGYTF
cdr3_nt: TGTGCCAGCAGCGAGGTTGGCAGGGCCGACGTAAACTATGGCTACACCTTC

d_call: TRBD1
cdr3_length: 17
clone_size: -
j_call: TRBJ2-2
v_call: TRBV4-2
cdr3_aa: CASSRYTGGSLSGELFF
cdr3_nt: TGTGCCAGCAGCCGCTACACAGGGGGAAGTCTGTCCGGGGAGCTGTTTTTT

d_call: -
cdr3_length: 13
clone_size: -
j_call: TRBJ1-1
v_call: TRBV5-4
cdr3_aa: CASSFQTETEAFF
cdr3_nt: TGTGCCAGCAGCTTTCAGACGGAGACTGAAGCTTTCTTT

d_call: TRBD2
cdr3_length: 14
clone_size: -
j_call: TRBJ2-7
v_call: TRBV6-5
cdr3_aa: CASSLNGRDYEQYF
cdr3_nt: TGTGCCAGCAGTTTAAACGGGAGGGATTACGAGCAGTACTTC

d_call: -
cdr3_length: 13
clone_size: few
j_call: TRBJ1-1
v_call: TRBV7-9
cdr3_aa: CASSLRGGTEAFF
cdr3_nt: TGTGCCAGCAGCTTAAGAGGGGGCACTGAAGCTTTCTTT

d_call: -
cdr3_length: 13
clone_size: -
j_call: TRBJ1-4
v_call: TRBV18
cdr3_aa: CASSGGANEKLFF
cdr3_nt: TGTGCCAGTTCGGGGGGAGCTAATGAAAAACTGTTTTTT

d_call: -
cdr3_length: 11
clone_size: -
j_call: TRBJ1-4
v_call: TRBV7-7
cdr3_aa: CAISEAGALFF
cdr3_nt: TGTGCTATCTCGGAGGCAGGTGCTCTGTTTTTT

d_call: -
cdr3_length: 14
clone_size: -
j_call: TRBJ2-3
v_call: TRBV7-2
cdr3_aa: CASSSRQVSYTQYF
cdr3_nt: TGTGCCAGCAGCTCCCGACAGGTTAGCTATACGCAGTATTTT

d_call: TRBD1
cdr3_length: 18
clone_size: -
j_call: TRBJ2-5
v_call: TRBV23-1
cdr3_aa: CASSQPRTGLMGEETQYF
cdr3_nt: TGCGCCAGCAGTCAACCCAGGACAGGCTTAATGGGGGAAGAGACCCAGTACTTC

d_call: -
cdr3_length: 16
clone_size: -
j_call: TRBJ2-7
v_call: TRBV9
cdr3_aa: CASSPTGEQGSYEQYF
cdr3_nt: TGTGCCAGCAGCCCCACGGGAGAACAGGGGTCCTACGAGCAGTACTTC

d_call: -
cdr3_length: 13
clone_size: -
j_call: TRBJ2-7
v_call: TRBV14
cdr3_aa: CASPPGGGHEQYF
cdr3_nt: TGTGCCAGCCCCCCTGGCGGGGGCCACGAGCAGTACTTC

d_call: -
cdr3_length: 17
clone_size: -
j_call: TRBJ1-4
v_call: TRBV7-9
cdr3_aa: CASSPRGLGVHPEKLFF
cdr3_nt: TGTGCCAGCAGCCCGAGGGGGTTGGGCGTACACCCTGAAAAACTGTTTTTT

d_call: TRBD1
cdr3_length: 18
clone_size: -
j_call: TRBJ2-6
v_call: TRBV18
cdr3_aa: CASSPWTGGASGANVLTF
cdr3_nt: TGTGCCAGCTCACCCTGGACAGGGGGCGCTTCTGGGGCCAACGTCCTGACTTTC

d_call: TRBD1
cdr3_length: 14
clone_size: -
j_call: TRBJ2-7
v_call: TRBV6-5
cdr3_aa: CASRDTGGGYEQYF
cdr3_nt: TGTGCCAGCAGAGACACAGGGGGCGGCTACGAGCAGTACTTC

d_call: -
cdr3_length: 14
clone_size: -
j_call: TRBJ1-1
v_call: TRBV18
cdr3_aa: CASSPSSGVTEAFF
cdr3_nt: TGTGCCAGCTCACCATCATCCGGTGTCACTGAAGCTTTCTTT

d_call: -
cdr3_length: 13
clone_size: -
j_call: TRBJ2-7
v_call: TRBV20-1
cdr3_aa: CSASRTPGQEQYF
cdr3_nt: TGCAGTGCTAGTAGGACTCCCGGGCAGGAGCAGTACTTC

d_call: TRBD1
cdr3_length: 15
clone_size: -
j_call: TRBJ2-3
v_call: TRBV7-8
cdr3_aa: CASSFGQGGTDTQYF
cdr3_nt: TGTGCCAGCAGTTTTGGACAGGGCGGCACAGATACGCAGTATTTT

d_call: -
cdr3_length: 15
clone_size: -
j_call: TRBJ1-2
v_call: TRBV10-2
cdr3_aa: CASSVTGFGDYGYTF
cdr3_nt: TGCGCCAGCAGTGTGACTGGGTTTGGTGACTATGGCTACACCTTC

d_call: TRBD1
cdr3_length: 14
clone_size: -
j_call: TRBJ2-5
v_call: TRBV29-1
cdr3_aa: CSVESTGVEETQYF
cdr3_nt: TGCAGCGTAGAATCGACAGGGGTTGAAGAGACCCAGTACTTC

d_call: -
cdr3_length: 15
clone_size: -
j_call: TRBJ2-5
v_call: TRBV6-5
cdr3_aa: CASSLGLAVQETQYF
cdr3_nt: TGTGCCAGCAGTTTAGGACTGGCCGTTCAAGAGACCCAGTACTTC

d_call: TRBD1
cdr3_length: 15
clone_size: few
j_call: TRBJ1-1
v_call: TRBV19
cdr3_aa: CASKIQGNENTEAFF
cdr3_nt: TGTGCCAGTAAAATACAGGGGAATGAGAACACTGAAGCTTTCTTT

d_call: TRBD1
cdr3_length: 14
clone_size: -
j_call: TRBJ1-6
v_call: TRBV13
cdr3_aa: CASSFGTGDSPLHF
cdr3_nt: TGTGCCAGCAGCTTCGGGACAGGGGACTCACCCCTCCACTTT

d_call: -
cdr3_length: 13
clone_size: -
j_call: TRBJ1-5
v_call: TRBV2
cdr3_aa: CASMVENNQPQHF
cdr3_nt: TGTGCCAGCATGGTGGAGAACAATCAGCCCCAGCATTTT

d_call: -
cdr3_length: 16
clone_size: -
j_call: TRBJ2-3
v_call: TRBV19
cdr3_aa: CASSSPGTYSTDTQYF
cdr3_nt: TGTGCCAGTAGTAGCCCCGGGACATATAGCACAGATACGCAGTATTTT

d_call: -
cdr3_length: 13
clone_size: -
j_call: TRBJ2-3
v_call: TRBV2
cdr3_aa: CASRRSSTDTQYF
cdr3_nt: TGTGCCAGCAGGCGGAGCAGCACAGATACGCAGTATTTT

d_call: -
cdr3_length: 16
clone_size: -
j_call: TRBJ2-7
v_call: TRBV7-2
cdr3_aa: CASSLGIGVRPYEQYF
cdr3_nt: TGTGCCAGCAGCTTAGGTATAGGGGTGAGGCCCTACGAGCAGTACTTC

d_call: TRBD1
cdr3_length: 16
clone_size: -
j_call: TRBJ2-2
v_call: TRBV2
cdr3_aa: CASRLTPGQGAGELFF
cdr3_nt: TGTGCCAGCAGACTCACCCCGGGTCAGGGGGCCGGGGAGCTGTTTTTT

d_call: TRBD2
cdr3_length: 18
clone_size: -
j_call: TRBJ2-3
v_call: TRBV5-3
cdr3_aa: CARSGGTSGGASTDTQYF
cdr3_nt: TGTGCCAGAAGCGGAGGGACTAGCGGGGGTGCTAGCACAGATACGCAGTATTTT

d_call: TRBD2
cdr3_length: 15
clone_size: -
j_call: TRBJ2-3
v_call: TRBV3-1/TRBV3-2
cdr3_aa: CASSVAGGGADTQYF
cdr3_nt: TGTGCCAGCAGCGTAGCGGGGGGGGGCGCAGATACGCAGTATTTT

d_call: -
cdr3_length: 13
clone_size: -
j_call: TRBJ2-5
v_call: TRBV30
cdr3_aa: CAWSLSREETQYF
cdr3_nt: TGTGCCTGGAGTCTTAGCAGGGAAGAGACCCAGTACTTC

d_call: TRBD2
cdr3_length: 15
clone_size: -
j_call: TRBJ2-5
v_call: TRBV7-9
cdr3_aa: CASSSGTSVQETQYF
cdr3_nt: TGTGCCAGCAGTTCCGGGACTAGCGTCCAAGAGACCCAGTACTTC

d_call: TRBD1
cdr3_length: 12
clone_size: many
j_call: TRBJ2-7
v_call: TRBV10-3
cdr3_aa: CATGDSSYEQYF
cdr3_nt: TGTGCCACAGGGGACAGCTCCTACGAGCAGTACTTC

d_call: -
cdr3_length: 16
clone_size: -
j_call: TRBJ2-7
v_call: TRBV7-3
cdr3_aa: CASSLKGGTDFYEQYF
cdr3_nt: TGTGCCAGCAGCTTAAAAGGTGGTACCGACTTTTACGAGCAGTACTTC

d_call: TRBD1
cdr3_length: 15
clone_size: -
j_call: TRBJ1-4
v_call: TRBV7-9
cdr3_aa: CASSGKTGHNEKLFF
cdr3_nt: TGTGCCAGCAGCGGGAAGACAGGGCATAATGAAAAACTGTTTTTT

d_call: TRBD1
cdr3_length: 12
clone_size: -
j_call: TRBJ2-7
v_call: TRBV12-3/TRBV12-4
cdr3_aa: CASSPRGRKQYF
cdr3_nt: TGTGCCAGCAGCCCGAGGGGGCGGAAGCAGTACTTC

d_call: TRBD1
cdr3_length: 14
clone_size: -
j_call: TRBJ1-1
v_call: TRBV30
cdr3_aa: CAWAIQGLRSEAFF
cdr3_nt: TGTGCCTGGGCTATACAGGGGTTAAGATCGGAAGCTTTCTTT

d_call: -
cdr3_length: 14
clone_size: -
j_call: TRBJ1-6
v_call: TRBV6-1
cdr3_aa: CASSDLRSNSPLHF
cdr3_nt: TGTGCCAGCAGTGATCTTAGGAGTAATTCACCCCTCCACTTT

d_call: -
cdr3_length: 14
clone_size: -
j_call: TRBJ2-7
v_call: TRBV30
cdr3_aa: CAWSPRVLAGEQYF
cdr3_nt: TGTGCCTGGAGTCCCAGGGTACTGGCGGGGGAGCAGTACTTC

d_call: TRBD2
cdr3_length: 15
clone_size: -
j_call: TRBJ2-3
v_call: TRBV11-3
cdr3_aa: CASSNLAGVTDTQYF
cdr3_nt: TGTGCCAGCAGCAATCTAGCGGGGGTCACAGATACGCAGTATTTT